The source of this TCR beta chain is a study of T cells after yellow fever vaccination. The study's findings and limits: Contamination by abundant bulk-population clonotypes could be present in FACS-sorted repertoires.

CDR1 and CDR2 from the germline V gene are SQVTM and ANQGSEA. This CDR3 region has 11 residues. With 7 bases removed from V and 5 bases from J, the gap between germline ends came to 12 bases. In TCRdb, the 5' RACE reads were re-called with MiXCR into one record per CDR3 protein. The sample includes fewer than 450,000 distinct CDR3 sequences, about 8.3% seen only once; the top ten take around 17%. A few counts support this clonotype. Its antigen remains unidentified. The sequence came from a man younger than 35 who received the YFV17D yellow fever vaccine. The V and J genes are TRBV29-1 and TRBJ2-7; D might be TRBD1 or TRBD2, each matching 5 bases. Specimen: PBMCs, collected 35 to 50 days after the first yellow fever vaccination. This CDR3 reads CSAEWGNEQYF. CDR3 nucleotides: TGCAGCGCCGAGTGGGGGAACGAGCAGTACTTC.